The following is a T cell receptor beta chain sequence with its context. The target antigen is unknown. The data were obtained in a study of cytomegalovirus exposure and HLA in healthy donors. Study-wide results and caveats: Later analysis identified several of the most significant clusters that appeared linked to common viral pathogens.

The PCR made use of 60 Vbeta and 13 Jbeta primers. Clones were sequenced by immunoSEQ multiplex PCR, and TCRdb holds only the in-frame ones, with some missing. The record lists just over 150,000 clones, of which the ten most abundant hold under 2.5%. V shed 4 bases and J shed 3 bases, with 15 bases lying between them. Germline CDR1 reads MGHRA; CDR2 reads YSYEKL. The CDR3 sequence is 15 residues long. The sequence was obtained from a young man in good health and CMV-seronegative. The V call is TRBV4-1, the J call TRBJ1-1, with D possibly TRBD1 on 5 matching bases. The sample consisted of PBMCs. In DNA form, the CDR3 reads TGCGCCAGCAGCCTTCTAAGTGGGGGGGACACTGAAGCTTTCTTT. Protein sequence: CASSLLSGGDTEAFF.